What follows describes a single T cell receptor beta chain. Its binding antigen is unknown. One end of the junction fails to match germline, which may point to a read error. These data come from a study of blood T cell repertoires in COVID-19 (dated by TCRdb to about 2020). Notes on the research overall: Samples from collaborators originated in the United States, Italy and Spain and spanned both the acute and convalescent phases of COVID-19. Where available, HLA class I and class II types were taken from metadata supplied by the sample provider and were not determined by assay-based typing. The samples were drawn from two sources: the first 160 participants of the ongoing ImmuneRACE study, and over 1,000 subjects contributed by 6 global collaborators. The dataset comprised deeply sampled blood TCRbeta repertoires from subjects exposed to, actively infected with, or recovered from COVID-19. The prospective study material was composed of cDNA or gDNA derived from T cells, B-cell-depleted T cells, or PBMCs. The repertoires were made available in a free public database intended to serve as a resource for research on the immune response to SARS-CoV-2. A de-identified subject ID, COVID-19 status, age in years and sex were almost always included in the sample metadata. Results the study describes overall, beyond this receptor: Clinical and demographic metadata were provided uncurated, with the amount varying by source and participant.

The immunoSEQ Assay, a bias-controlled multiplex PCR, was used to amplify TCRbeta CDR3 regions from genomic DNA. Per the source publication's procedure: The number of nucleated cells in each sample was estimated from the amplification of reference gene primers within the assay. Sequence reads were collapsed and filtered to measure the absolute abundance of every unique TCRbeta CDR3 rearrangement. Productive Simpson clonality was computed per sample as the square root of Simpson's diversity index over productive rearrangements. TCRdb carries this immuneACCESS record with in-frame sequences only. Its versions omit some clonotypes, under half of them owing to an unresolved V gene in the studies checked, with the rest unexplained. D and trimming were read from the DNA, whereas the V and J calls and clone size are those reported in that table. In all, the sample holds about 160,000 clones, and 85% of those were seen once. The ten largest make up about 3% of the sample.

The collaborating institutions used their own protocols to collect whole blood in K2EDTA tubes. For TCRbeta analysis, collaborators shipped samples as frozen whole blood, isolated PBMCs, or DNA extracted from either of those sample types. Taken from cysteine to phenylalanine, the CDR3 has 12 residues. Left in the record is the CDR3 DNA by itself, 36 bases read in frame from the first base. The germline V gene (reference sequence) provides CDR1 LGHDT and CDR2 YNNKEL. This sequence originates from a human donor with acute or convalescent COVID-19. The donor label of this sample is uncertain. The specimen sequenced was peripheral blood. This sequence uses TRBV3-1 (or the pseudogene TRBV3-2) and TRBJ2-3; 7 bases in the middle match TRBD2. The DNA sequence reads TGTGCCAGCAGCCTCGAGGGACGGAGCGGGGTTTTT. This yields the protein CASSLEGRSGVF.